This T cell receptor beta chain was recorded in a study of blood T cell repertoires in COVID-19. Study in general: Sites across the United States, Italy and Spain contributed samples from acute and convalescent COVID-19.

TCRdb's copy holds only in-frame clones and misses some; the assay was immunoSEQ multiplex PCR. The sample lists over 200,000 clones; 88% were seen once. Sequenced sample: peripheral blood. This TCR derives from a woman in her fifties or sixties with acute or convalescent COVID-19.

CDR3 DNA sequence: TGTGCCAGCAGCATCCCGAGCAATCAGCCCCAGCATTTT. Protein product: CASSIPSNQPQHF. V gene TRBV6-2 or TRBV6-3 combines with J gene TRBJ1-5; D ambiguous. This CDR3 spans 13 amino acids. The germline V gene encodes CDR1 MNHEY and CDR2 SVGEGT. Trimming shortened V by 6 bases and J by 1 base, and 7 bases separated the two germline ends.